These T cell receptor beta chains were read from a single sample in a study of neurological immune-mediated disorders. Using its own MiXCR run on the 5' RACE reads, TCRdb lists one record per CDR3 protein. The sample carries around 29,000 distinct CDR3 sequences, approximately 5.2% recorded once. Material: CD4+ T cells from blood. The receptors stem from a woman aged 50 to 60 in good health. Each CDR3 is given with its conserved first and last residue. Fields, in order: clone size, V gene, J gene, D gene, CDR3 protein, CDR3 DNA. A D gene is named only where the DNA matches it firmly. Each size is how often the clone was seen (once, few, many) or a class if it is expanded.

many,TRBV4-1,TRBJ2-7,TRBD1,CASSQATGAPLEQYF,TGCGCCAGCAGCCAAGCGACAGGGGCCCCGTTAGAGCAGTACTTC
many,TRBV9,TRBJ2-3,TRBD2,CASSVAPSGGADTQYF,TGTGCCAGCAGCGTAGCCCCTAGCGGGGGGGCGGATACGCAGTATTTT
many,TRBV15,TRBJ2-1,-,CATSRAPGSSYNEQFF,TGTGCCACCAGCAGAGCTCCAGGGAGCTCCTACAATGAGCAGTTCTTC
many,TRBV5-6,TRBJ2-7,-,CASSRGQGSYEQYF,TGTGCCAGCAGCAGGGGCCAGGGGTCCTACGAGCAGTACTTC
many,TRBV5-1,TRBJ2-7,-,CASSLGGANYEQYF,TGCGCCAGCAGCTTAGGGGGGGCCAACTACGAGCAGTACTTC
many,TRBV12-3/TRBV12-4,TRBJ1-6,TRBD1,CASSLGTGRGSPLHF,TGTGCCAGCAGTCTAGGGACAGGAAGAGGATCACCCCTCCACTTT
many,TRBV7-2,TRBJ1-1,TRBD1,CASKVDRMNTEAFF,TGTGCCAGCAAGGTGGACAGGATGAACACTGAAGCTTTCTTT
many,TRBV14,TRBJ1-5,-,CASSRARSLNQPQHF,TGTGCCAGCAGCCGGGCCCGCAGCCTCAATCAGCCCCAGCATTTT
many,TRBV28,TRBJ2-4,TRBD1,CASSLQATGVEAKNIQYF,TGTGCCAGCAGTCTACAAGCGACAGGGGTAGAGGCCAAAAACATTCAGTACTTC
many,TRBV20-1,TRBJ2-2,-,CSTSGPANTGELFF,TGCAGTACCTCGGGGCCTGCGAACACCGGGGAGCTGTTTTTT
many,TRBV7-2,TRBJ2-3,-,CASSYQGKDTQYF,TGTGCCAGCAGTTACCAGGGAAAAGATACGCAGTATTTT
many,TRBV3-1,TRBJ2-5,-,CASSQSETQYF,TGTGCCAGCAGCCAATCAGAGACCCAGTACTTC
many,TRBV21-1,TRBJ2-7,-,CASSKDRGGTEQYF,TGTGCCAGCAGCAAGGACAGGGGAGGAACCGAGCAGTACTTC
many,TRBV20-1,TRBJ1-5,TRBD1,CSARDYTGGLNQPQHF,TGCAGTGCTAGAGATTATACAGGGGGCCTAAATCAGCCCCAGCATTTT
many,TRBV6-5,TRBJ1-3,-,CASSYSGSSGNTIYF,TGTGCCAGCAGTTACTCGGGCAGCTCTGGAAACACCATATATTTT
many,TRBV27,TRBJ2-6,-,CASSPGHFSSGANVLTF,TGTGCCAGCAGTCCGGGACACTTCAGCTCTGGGGCCAACGTCCTGACTTTC
many,TRBV6-2/TRBV6-3,TRBJ2-1,-,CASSHGPEQFF,TGTGCCAGCAGCCACGGGCCTGAGCAGTTCTTC
many,TRBV4-3,TRBJ2-1,TRBD2,CASSQLIAGGPTEQFF,TGCGCCAGCAGCCAGCTCATAGCGGGAGGGCCTACTGAGCAGTTCTTC
many,TRBV19,TRBJ2-2,TRBD2,CASSPPTAGGYGELFF,TGTGCCAGTAGCCCCCCCACAGCGGGGGGTTACGGGGAGCTGTTTTTT
many,TRBV9,TRBJ1-5,TRBD1,CASSVDGTGDQPQHF,TGTGCCAGCAGCGTAGATGGGACAGGAGATCAGCCCCAGCATTTT
many,TRBV5-5,TRBJ2-5,TRBD2,CASSLEASGTGGETQYF,TGTGCCAGCAGCTTGGAGGCTAGCGGGACGGGAGGAGAGACCCAGTACTTC
many,TRBV7-2,TRBJ2-2,-,CASSLGVGNTGELFF,TGTGCCAGCAGCTTAGGGGTAGGGAACACCGGGGAGCTGTTTTTT
many,TRBV20-1,TRBJ1-6,-,CSAREGAGLTLHF,TGCAGTGCTAGAGAGGGCGCAGGGCTCACTCTCCACTTT
many,TRBV4-1,TRBJ1-4,-,CASSRLGGEKLFF,TGCGCCAGCAGCCGTCTCGGAGGTGAAAAACTGTTTTTT
few,TRBV7-7,TRBJ2-7,TRBD1,CASSPGQGLYEQYF,TGTGCCAGCAGCCCCGGACAGGGTCTATACGAGCAGTACTTC